Listed below are T cell receptor beta chains from one sample, sequenced in a study of long-term antiretroviral therapy in people with HIV. The method was immunoSEQ multiplex PCR; TCRdb's version includes in-frame clones alone and lacks a portion of them. The table has about 40,000 clones, 86% seen once. The sequenced sample was unsorted PBMCs, obtained 1.2 years after starting antiretroviral therapy. These receptors all come from a woman between 50 and 59 years old with HIV. Both conserved end residues are part of each CDR3. The D gene is left open where the match is weak. The size of a clone is reported for some rows only, either as once, few or many, or as a class for expanded clones.

>.|.|TRBJ2-3|TRBV15
TGTGCCACCAGCCGAACAACATACAACAGGGGAGGGAGCACAGATACGCAGTATTTT
CATSRTTYNRGGSTDTQYF
>once|TRBD1|TRBJ2-2|TRBV12-5
TGTGCTAGTCTGTCTGGGACAGCCCGGGCCGGGGAGCTGTTTTTT
CASLSGTARAGELFF
>once|.|TRBJ1-6|TRBV7-8
TGTGCCAGCAGCTTAGGGGACGGGAAATCACCCCTCCACTTT
CASSLGDGKSPLHF
>.|TRBD1|TRBJ1-2|TRBV7-9
TGTGCCAGCAGCCTGACAGGGGATGGTGGCTACACCTTC
CASSLTGDGGYTF
>.|.|TRBJ1-2|TRBV27
TGTGCCAGCAGTTTTTGGGGGAACTATGGCTACACCTTC
CASSFWGNYGYTF
>.|.|TRBJ1-1|TRBV4-1
TGCGCCAGCAGCCAAGTACAGGCCACTGAAGCTTTCTTT
CASSQVQATEAFF
>.|.|TRBJ1-6|TRBV27
TGTGCCAGCAGTTTTCCAGGGCATTCACCCCTCCACTTT
CASSFPGHSPLHF
>.|.|TRBJ1-5|TRBV6-1
TGTGCCAGCAGCCCAGCCAGTAGCAATCAGCCCCAGCATTTT
CASSPASSNQPQHF
>.|.|TRBJ2-7|TRBV27
TGTGCCAGCAGTCGACGGGCGTCTGGCTCCTACGAGCAGTACTTC
CASSRRASGSYEQYF
>.|TRBD1|TRBJ2-1|TRBV19
TGTGCCAGTAGCGAAATTACAGGGGTTGGTAGCGATGAGCAGTTCTTC
CASSEITGVGSDEQFF
>.|.|TRBJ2-5|TRBV6-1
TGTGCCAGCAGTGTAGGACACTACCAAGAGACCCAGTACTTC
CASSVGHYQETQYF
>once|.|TRBJ2-1|TRBV2
TGTGCCAGCACTCCCCTCAATGAGCAGTTCTTC
CASTPLNEQFF
>.|TRBD2|TRBJ2-1|TRBV7-3
TGTGCCAGCAGCAAGCGGGGGGGCAGTAGGGATGAGCAGTTCTTC
CASSKRGGSRDEQFF
>few|TRBD1|TRBJ1-6|TRBV7-9
TGTGCCAGCAGCTTAAGGACAGGCTATAGCTCCTATAATTCACCCCTCCACTTT
CASSLRTGYSSYNSPLHF
>.|.|TRBJ1-6|TRBV5-1
TGCGCCAGCAGCCCCCTGCAGTCAGATTCACCCCTCCACTTT
CASSPLQSDSPLHF
>few|TRBD1|TRBJ1-2|TRBV19
TGTGCCAGTAGTATATCGGACAGGGTGATTTTCGATGGCTACACCTTC
CASSISDRVIFDGYTF
>.|TRBD2|TRBJ2-1|TRBV27
TGTGCCAGCAGTTTAAGACGGGGGGGCAATGAGCAGTTCTTC
CASSLRRGGNEQFF
>.|.|TRBJ2-1|TRBV4-3
TGCGCCAGCAGCCCTACGATCAACTCCTACAATGAGCAGTTCTTC
CASSPTINSYNEQFF
>.|TRBD2|TRBJ2-7|TRBV30
TGTGCCTGGAGTCGGGGGGGCTCCTACGAGCAGTACTTC
CAWSRGGSYEQYF
>.|.|TRBJ2-7|TRBV10-3
TGTGCCATCAGCGGCCTAACATCGACCTACGAGCAGTACTTC
CAISGLTSTYEQYF
>.|.|TRBJ2-1|TRBV7-6
TGTGCCAGCAGCTCCTACAGGGTAGGTTGGAATGAGCAGTTCTTC
CASSSYRVGWNEQFF
>.|.|TRBJ1-1|TRBV19
TGTGCCAGTAGTGGACCGGGACGGGGGATGAACACTGAAGCTTTCTTT
CASSGPGRGMNTEAFF